This T cell receptor (beta chain) emerged from a study of PD-1 blockade in classical Hodgkin lymphoma (dated by TCRdb to 2018 to 2020). Background on the whole study: Nivolumab dosing was 3 mg/kg intravenously every 2 weeks, continuing until either disease progression or unacceptable toxicity. The study used TCR beta sequencing and CyTOF to define a peripheral blood immune signature of response to PD-1 blockade in classical Hodgkin lymphoma. General findings and caveats noted by the study authors: Patients starting nivolumab less than 1 year after ASCT had lower diversity and were excluded from later analyses to avoid confounding by immune reconstitution. Baseline TCR diversity was reported to be lower in newly diagnosed patients than in healthy donors and to be lower still in relapsed/refractory patients. A significant rise by C4D1 was seen in CD4+ but not CD8+ TCR diversity (p=0.0027 vs p=0.16), with the rise being most apparent in complete responders (p=0.02). Trial patients achieving complete response had baseline diversity similar to newly diagnosed patients, whereas partial responders and progressors had significantly lower diversity. The study was limited to a single clinical trial cohort, and causes of repertoire differences, possibly disease activity or prior therapy, remained undefined.

Genomic DNA was extracted with the Qiagen DNeasy kit from unsorted PBMCs and from negatively selected CD4+ and CD8+ fractions. Amplification of TCR beta CDR3 regions was done by immunoSEQ multiplex PCR with primers that anneal to V and J segments. A synthetic immune receptor repertoire was used to minimize amplification bias, and any residual bias was removed computationally once sequencing was done. On the authors' methods: Repertoire diversity was quantified as the Shannon entropy index using custom Python scripts. Unsorted, CD4+ and CD8+ repertoires were examined separately, except in combined analyses, for which CD4+ and CD8+ sequences were merged in silico. A clone was considered expanded if an increase in frequency of at least 2-fold after treatment relative to C1D1 was found, and a pseudocount of 0.5 was applied to clones undetected at baseline. Clones with 0 or 1 copy at C1D1 were defined as singleton clones, while clones with 2 or more copies were defined as non-singleton clones. Clones expanded in unsorted samples were assigned a CD4+, CD8+ or unknown annotation through matching of protein sequences in sorted samples from the same patient. Diversity changes from C1D1 to C4D1 were tested in paired samples using Wilcoxon tests. Held by TCRdb, this immuneACCESS table contains in-frame sequences only and omits some clones. Under half of the omission traces to an unresolved V gene where checked; the cause of the rest is unknown. The DNA was the basis for D and trimming; V, J and clone size are from that table. A total of tens of thousands of clones appear in this sample, roughly 80% of them only once. Around 17% of the sample is in the top ten clones.

The time point label for this specimen denotes: cycle 1 day 1 (C1D1), immediately before nivolumab initiation. Every trial patient had relapsed following autologous stem cell transplantation, and prior brentuximab vedotin exposure was what differed among cohorts A, B and C. The trial cohort included around 56 patients with relapsed/refractory classical Hodgkin lymphoma, and each patient had a best overall response of complete response, partial response or progressive disease. In the multi-cohort phase II CheckMate 205 trial, trial patients received single-agent nivolumab. Best overall response was determined by an independent review committee according to the 2007 International Working Group response criteria. Trial PBMCs were collected just before the start of nivolumab (C1D1) and during therapy at cycle 2 day 1 and cycle 4 day 1. Peripheral blood was collected in 8 mL Vacutainer Cell Preparation Tubes, from which PBMCs were isolated by centrifugation and then cryopreserved.

Concerning this clone: The antigen this receptor binds is unknown. No quality values exist for individual bases; no much larger clone is one base distant.

Inclusive of the bounding cysteine and phenylalanine, the CDR3 is 15 residues long. The CDR3 DNA has 45 bases and is translated from base 1. V and J lose 1 base and 2 bases, and a span of 12 bases separates them. Sequences SGHNT (CDR1) and YYREEE (CDR2) are obtained from the germline V gene (reference sequence). The clonotype comes from a human donor with classical Hodgkin lymphoma. This receptor chain uses TRBV5-4 and TRBJ1-2; the D gene is not confidently resolved. Sequencing used peripheral blood mononuclear cells (PBMCs), obtained at baseline. The DNA sequence is TGTGCCAGCAGCTTGAGCCCAGGATCCAACTATGGCTACACCTTC. Translated, it reads CASSLSPGSNYGYTF. Reference TRBV5-4 and TRBJ1-2 proteins supply the regions before and after the CDR3; the full variable domain is: ETGVTQSPTHLIKTRGQQVTLRCSSQSGHNTVSWYQQALGQGPQFIFQYYREEENGRGNFPPRFSGLQFPNYSSELNVNALELDDSALYLCASSLSPGSNYGYTFGSGTRLTVV.